These T cell receptor beta chains were read from a single sample in a study of response to subunit inactivated influenza vaccine. Via MiXCR, TCRdb re-called the RT-PCR reads, giving one row per CDR3 protein. The table includes around 750,000 distinct CDR3 sequences, less than 25% detected once. Source: PBMCs from blood, taken 5 to 6 days after vaccination. Receptors originate from a man aged 50-59 years who received an inactivated influenza vaccine. Both conserved end residues are part of each CDR3.

v_gene	j_gene	CDR3aa
TRBV7-8	TRBJ2-1	CASSLRRVSYNEQFF
TRBV10-3	TRBJ2-3	CAISARGLAGTLSGEYF
TRBV19	TRBJ1-5	CASSIGQGNQPQHF
TRBV10-3	TRBJ2-7	CAISESRTGDPYEQYF
TRBV4-3	TRBJ2-7	CASSHLSGQGAREQYF
TRBV20-1	TRBJ2-7	CSANRDSSTILSYEQYF
TRBV20-1	TRBJ2-1	CSASRPRVRGRLNEQFF
TRBV27	TRBJ2-1	CASRPGRFNEQFF
TRBV4-1	TRBJ2-7	CASSHERGTGQASYEQYF
TRBV28	TRBJ2-7	CASSPTGAGYEQYF
TRBV20-1	TRBJ2-3	CSARTSGVTTDTQYF
TRBV5-5	TRBJ2-7	CASSLAGPQYEQYF
TRBV5-1	TRBJ2-5	CASSPAGSDETQYF